This T cell receptor (beta chain) appears in the sequencing data of a study of shared clonotypes between healthy human individuals. Study results and caveats: Larger estimated richness was generally recorded for naive subsets relative to memory subsets.

V lost 5 bases to trimming and J lost 0 bases, with 8 bases between them. The germline V gene encodes CDR1 MNHEY and CDR2 SVGAGI. The length of the CDR3 is 15 residues. Assay: immunoSEQ multiplex PCR; the TCRdb copy retains only in-frame clones and omits some. The sample records around 370,000 clones, 95% to 97% being singletons. CD8 memory was a combination that joined CD45RO+ cells with CCR7-negative CD45RA+ TemRA cells. About this clone itself: Its antigen is not known.

This sequence joins TRBV6-5 and TRBJ2-6; D gene unclear. The source is a young man in good health. The sample comprised memory CD8+ T cells sorted from blood. Stated subset: CD45RO+ cells pooled with CCR7-negative TemRA cells. As DNA, the CDR3 is TGTGCCAGCAGTCAACGGCCCTCTGGGGCCAACGTCCTGACTTTC. It yields the protein CASSQRPSGANVLTF.